The 18 T cell receptor beta chains listed next were all sequenced from one sample in a study of monozygotic twins with inflammatory bowel disease. Reprocessing the 5' RACE reads, TCRdb reports a single entry for every CDR3 protein and omits DNA. In total, the table holds some 210,000 distinct CDR3 sequences. Sequenced sample: blood. The receptor set was obtained from a human donor with ulcerative colitis or Crohn's disease, or a healthy co-twin of an affected twin (not recorded which).

V usage is TRBV4-2 and J usage is TRBJ1-1; the D call of TRBD1 rests on TCRdb alone, since no DNA is present to check it. The CDR3 contains 14 residues. The germline V gene encodes CDR1 LGHNA and CDR2 YNFKEQ. CDR3 sequence: CASSQVGVNTEAFF.

This chain connects TRBV20-1 to TRBJ2-5; TCRdb lists TRBD1, though no DNA is available to test this call. The CDR3 consists of 16 residues. The germline CDR1 and CDR2 sequences are DFQATT and SNEGSKA (reference sequence). This chain's CDR3 is CSARLTGGATGETQYF.

This chain uses TRBV20-1 with TRBJ2-7; the TCRdb D gene call, TRBD2, has no DNA to confirm it. Germline lookup yields CDR1 DFQATT and CDR2 SNEGSKA (reference sequence). The CDR3 contains 15 residues. The CDR3 here is CSASPAGGTSYEQYF.

The rearrangement uses TRBV5-5 and TRBJ2-7; the TRBD1 assignment by TCRdb is unverifiable without DNA. Germline V lookup: CDR1 SGHKS, CDR2 YYEKEE (reference sequence). The CDR3 has 15 residues. This CDR3 reads CASSQASGQTYEQYF. Full variable domain (remainder filled in from reference TRBV5-5 and TRBJ2-7): DAGVTQSPTHLIKTRGQQVTLRCSPISGHKSVSWYQQVLGQGPQFIFQYYEKEERGRGNFPDRFSARQFPNYSSELNVNALLLGDSALYLCASSQASGQTYEQYFGPGTRLTVT.

This chain links TRBV27 with TRBJ1-1; without DNA, the TCRdb call of TRBD1 cannot be checked. The CDR3 contains 16 residues. The germline CDR1 and CDR2 sequences are MNHEY and SMNVEV (reference sequence). The CDR3 sequence is CASRRIYKDTGTEAFF.

The rearrangement links TRBV18 to TRBJ1-6. Germline lookup yields CDR1 KGHSH and CDR2 LQKENI. CDR3 size: 13 residues. The CDR3 region is CASSSGGVSPLHF.

The J gene is TRBJ1-1, the V gene TRBV27; TCRdb outputs TRBD1, but without DNA this stays unchecked. This CDR3 is built from 15 residues. Germline values: CDR1 MNHEY, CDR2 SMNVEV (reference sequence). The CDR3 sequence: CASGTGVGSGAEAFF.

V and J are TRBV5-1 and TRBJ2-1; TCRdb outputs TRBD1, but without DNA this stays unchecked. The CDR3 runs to 13 residues. CDR1 is SGHRS and CDR2 is YFSETQ in the germline V gene. CDR3 protein: CASSAQGVNEQFF. Full variable domain (outside the CDR3, taken from reference TRBV5-1 and TRBJ2-1): KAGVTQTPRYLIKTRGQQVTLSCSPISGHRSVSWYQQTPGQGLQFLFEYFSETQRNKGNFPGRFSGRQFSNSRSEMNVSTLELGDSALYLCASSAQGVNEQFFGPGTRLTVL.

The chain links TRBV29-1 to TRBJ1-4. The CDR3 loop spans 13 amino acids. Germline lookup yields CDR1 SQVTM and CDR2 ANQGSEA. CDR3 sequence: CSVEVAGNEKLFF.

J is TRBJ2-1 and V is TRBV5-4; TCRdb's D call, TRBD1, is unchecked because there is no DNA. This CDR3 has 12 amino acids. Germline CDR1 is SGHNT and CDR2 is YYREEE (reference sequence). The CDR3 reads CASSSRVDEQFF.

This chain connects TRBV5-1 to TRBJ1-5; TCRdb's D call, TRBD1, is unchecked because there is no DNA. The length of the CDR3 is 16 residues. The germline gives CDR1 SGHRS, CDR2 YFSETQ. The CDR3 protein is CASSLDGQGEHQPQHF. Filled out from reference TRBV5-1 and TRBJ1-5, the complete variable domain reads KAGVTQTPRYLIKTRGQQVTLSCSPISGHRSVSWYQQTPGQGLQFLFEYFSETQRNKGNFPGRFSGRQFSNSRSEMNVSTLELGDSALYLCASSLDGQGEHQPQHFGDGTRLSIL.

The rearrangement links TRBV7-2 to TRBJ1-1. The CDR3 covers 17 residues. The germline V gene encodes CDR1 SGHTA and CDR2 FQGNSA. CDR3 protein: CASSLGLSAGPNTEAFF.

J is TRBJ1-1 and V is TRBV24-1. Germline V lookup: CDR1 KGHDR, CDR2 SFDVKD. The CDR3 contains 13 residues. The CDR3 region is CATSDLARREAFF.

This chain links TRBV7-2 with TRBJ2-3; the D gene TCRdb calls, TRBD2, cannot be checked with no DNA. The CDR3 contains 15 residues. Germline V gene lookup returns CDR1 SGHTA and CDR2 FQGNSA. The CDR3: CASSHTSGGTDTQYF.

The chain carries TRBV7-3 and TRBJ2-5; TCRdb names TRBD2, which stays unverified in the absence of DNA. The CDR3 runs to 16 residues. Germline CDR1 is SGHTA and CDR2 is FQGTGA. CDR3 amino acids: CASSLGLAWYQETQYF.

This chain joins TRBV7-9 and TRBJ1-2; the TCRdb call, TRBD1, lacks DNA for checking. Germline CDR1 is SEHNR and CDR2 is FQNEAQ (reference sequence). The CDR3 has 14 amino acids. CDR3 in amino acids: CASSFSRQAHGYTF.

The rearrangement uses TRBV5-1 and TRBJ1-3; TCRdb's D call of TRBD1 is untestable without DNA. There are 15 residues in the CDR3. CDR1 and CDR2 from the germline V gene are SGHRS and YFSETQ. The chain's CDR3 is CASSLRGVLDDTIYF. Based on the CDR3 plus reference TRBV5-1 and TRBJ1-3, the full variable domain is KAGVTQTPRYLIKTRGQQVTLSCSPISGHRSVSWYQQTPGQGLQFLFEYFSETQRNKGNFPGRFSGRQFSNSRSEMNVSTLELGDSALYLCASSLRGVLDDTIYFGEGSWLTVV.

The chain couples TRBV4-2 to TRBJ1-5. The CDR3 has 16 amino acids. Looked up from germline, CDR1 is LGHNA and CDR2 is YNFKEQ. The CDR3 here is CASSPDAAAYNQPQHF.